This passage covers 17 T cell receptor beta chains from one sample sequenced in a study of control samples from healthy donors and cancer patients. Repertoires were generated with immunoSEQ multiplex PCR, while TCRdb's copy carries only in-frame clones and drops some. The repertoire holds 20,000 to 30,000 clones, with 65% to 90% as singletons. Sequencing input: PBMCs. Receptors originate from an older woman with head and neck cancer.

V and J are TRBV4-1 and TRBJ1-6; D unclear. In germline, CDR1 is MGHRA, CDR2 YSYEKL. The germline V and J ends were trimmed by 2 bases and 8 bases, with 13 bases remaining between them. The CDR3 consists of 15 residues. CDR3 region: CASSQYGLEDSPLHF. Here the CDR3 DNA reads TGCGCCAGCAGCCAATACGGACTGGAGGATTCACCCCTCCACTTT.

The rearrangement joins TRBV6-6 to TRBJ1-6, with 8 bases fitting TRBD1. Germline V gene lookup returns CDR1 MNHNY and CDR2 SVGAGI (reference sequence). V dropped 2 bases and J dropped 10; count of bases not matched to a gene: 7. The CDR3 is 15 residues long. This CDR3 is CASSYRTGGGSPLHF. Written as DNA, the CDR3 is TGTGCCAGCAGTTACCGCACAGGGGGAGGATCACCCCTCCACTTT.

This clone is large by share. The chain carries TRBV6-2 or TRBV6-3 and TRBJ1-5; D unclear. Germline CDR1 is MNHEY and CDR2 is SVGEGT. CDR3 length equals 14 residues. Trimming cost V 2 bases and J 3 bases, with 8 bases left between them. The CDR3 coding sequence is TGTGCCAGCAGTTACAGGTCAGACAATCAGCCCCAGCATTTT. This encodes CASSYRSDNQPQHF.

This chain links TRBV11-1 with TRBJ1-3; possible D gene TRBD1, 6 bases. The V end lost 5 bases, the J end lost 0 bases, and 8 bases lay between the germline ends. CDR1 SGHAT and CDR2 FQDESV come from the germline V gene (reference sequence). This CDR3 spans 14 amino acids. The CDR3 sequence is CASSDRSSGNTIYF. The CDR3 region has the DNA TGTGCCAGCAGCGACAGGAGCTCTGGAAACACCATATATTTT.

This chain uses TRBV7-2 with TRBJ2-5; D might be TRBD1 or TRBD2, each matching 6 bases. Germline CDR1 SGHTA, CDR2 FQGNSA. The length of the CDR3 is 15 residues. The V end lost 2 bases, the J end lost 2 bases, and 12 bases lay between the germline ends. The CDR3 bases are TGTGCCAGCAGCTTAAGTCCGGGGGCACAAGAGACCCAGTACTTC. Protein sequence: CASSLSPGAQETQYF.

CDR3 in DNA: TGCGCCAGCAGCCAAGAACCCAAGGGAAGGGGGTCAGGTGAAAAACTGTTTTTT. It yields the protein CASSQEPKGRGSGEKLFF. V gene TRBV4-1 combines with J gene TRBJ1-4, with D possibly being TRBD1 (6 bases). CDR1 and CDR2 (germline): MGHRA, YSYEKL. Trimming shortened V by 0 bases and J by 7 bases, and 21 bases separated the two germline ends. The CDR3 runs 18 residues.

The genes are TRBV5-5 and TRBJ2-3, with 11 bases that match TRBD1. This CDR3 comprises 15 residues. Germline CDR1 reads SGHKS; CDR2 reads YYEKEE (reference sequence). The V gene end was trimmed by 4 bases and the J gene end by 6 bases; junction bases not matched to a gene: 7. Here the CDR3 DNA reads TGTGCCAGCAGCAAGGGACAGGGGGAAAGGGATACGCAGTATTTT. Translated, it gives CASSKGQGERDTQYF.

The chain links TRBV6-1 to TRBJ1-1, with D hard to call. The germline gives CDR1 MNHNS, CDR2 SASEGT. Deletions cut 2 bases from V and 4 bases from J, with 8 bases between. The CDR3 sequence is 13 residues long. The CDR3 bases are TGTGCCAGCAGTGAACCGACAAGCACTGAAGCTTTCTTT. Translated, it gives CASSEPTSTEAFF.

This clone has more than one count but fewer than ten. The gene calls are TRBV9 and TRBJ1-3; unclear D gene. The CDR3 length is 14 residues. V was trimmed by 0 bases and J by 1 base, leaving 5 bases between them. Germline CDR1 SGDLS, CDR2 YYNGEE. CDR3 sequence reads: CASSVEGSGNTIYF. The DNA for the CDR3 is TGTGCCAGCAGCGTAGAGGGATCTGGAAACACCATATATTTT.

This clone was observed a few times. The V and J genes are TRBV7-3 and TRBJ1-2; 8 bases line up with TRBD1. This CDR3 region has 14 residues. Germline lookup yields CDR1 SGHTA and CDR2 FQGTGA. With V trimmed by 2 bases and J by 2 bases, 1 base remained unmatched. Here the CDR3 reads CASSLDRGNYGYTF. The CDR3 DNA follows: TGTGCCAGCAGCTTAGACAGGGGCAACTATGGCTACACCTTC.

This sequence joins TRBV5-5 and TRBJ2-7, with D perhaps given as TRBD1 or TRBD2 (6 bases each). Deletions cut 3 bases from V and 4 bases from J, with 17 bases between. Germline V gene sequence: CDR1 SGHKS, CDR2 YYEKEE (reference sequence). The CDR3 spans 15 residues. The CDR3 DNA follows: TGTGCCAGCAGCTATCTAGGGGGGTTCGCTTACGAGCAGTACTTC. Translation gives CASSYLGGFAYEQYF.

The V and J genes are TRBV11-2 and TRBJ2-5; D perhaps matches TRBD1 (7 bases). The CDR3 contains 15 residues. Germline-derived CDR1 and CDR2 are SGHAT and FQNNGV. Trimming shortened V by 5 bases and J by 4 bases, and 17 bases separated the two germline ends. The CDR3 DNA follows: TGTGCCAGCAGCCCAGGGGGACTCGCTCTAGAGACCCAGTACTTC. Its translation is CASSPGGLALETQYF.

The rearrangement uses TRBV7-9 and TRBJ1-2, with a weak D call TRBD1 (5 bases). Trimming took off 5 bases at V and 0 bases at J, with 13 bases between the two ends. The germline V gene encodes CDR1 SEHNR and CDR2 FQNEAQ (reference sequence). There are 15 residues in the CDR3. The CDR3: CASSADSYTNYGYTF. CDR3 bases: TGTGCCAGCAGCGCCGACAGCTATACTAACTATGGCTACACCTTC.

In its sample, this clone was seen once. V is TRBV18 and J is TRBJ1-1; 10 bases are shared with TRBD1. The CDR3 length is 13 residues. The germline CDR1 and CDR2 sequences are KGHSH and LQKENI. V lost 5 bases and J lost 6; bases outside the gene matches: 3. The CDR3: CASSDRGLAEAFF. The CDR3 DNA follows: TGTGCCAGCTCAGACAGGGGGCTGGCTGAAGCTTTCTTT.

This chain joins TRBV19 and TRBJ2-1; 13 bases fit TRBD2. The germline V gene encodes CDR1 LNHDA and CDR2 SQIVND (reference sequence). The CDR3 sequence is 16 residues long. V shed 1 base and J 3 bases; nucleotides not matched to a gene: 0. The CDR3 loop reads CASSIGLAGGYNEQFF. The DNA for the CDR3 is TGTGCCAGTAGTATAGGACTAGCGGGGGGCTACAATGAGCAGTTCTTC.

DNA of the CDR3: TGTGCCAGCAGCCAAGACAGGGCGCAAAATGAGCAGTTCTTC. The encoded protein is CASSQDRAQNEQFF. The chain couples TRBV11-3 to TRBJ2-1; 7 nucleotides agree with TRBD1. The length of the CDR3 is 14 residues. In germline, CDR1 is SGHNT, CDR2 YENEEA. V shed 5 bases and J 7 bases; nucleotides not matched to a gene: 8.

This clone was seen a few times. The chain couples TRBV5-1 to TRBJ2-1, with D possibly being TRBD2 (5 bases). From germline, CDR1 is SGHRS and CDR2 YFSETQ. The CDR3 spans 16 residues. Trimming shortened V by 0 bases and J by 0 bases, and 10 bases separated the two germline ends. Here the CDR3 DNA reads TGCGCCAGCAGCTTGGAGCAGCGGAGCTCCTACAATGAGCAGTTCTTC. Translating gives CASSLEQRSSYNEQFF.